Following are 10 T cell receptor beta chains from one sample sequenced in a study of cytomegalovirus exposure and HLA in healthy donors. With 60 Vbeta and 13 Jbeta primers, the PCR was carried out. Libraries were prepared by immunoSEQ multiplex PCR; TCRdb keeps only in-frame clonotypes and omits some of them. Among 95,000 to 150,000 clones listed, around three quarters were seen once. The source material was PBMCs. These receptors were obtained from a female donor in good health and CMV-seronegative.

Only a few counts were recorded for this clone. This sequence joins TRBV10-3 and TRBJ2-1; D is ambiguous. Per the germline V gene, CDR1 is ENHRY and CDR2 is SYGVKD. The CDR3 covers 13 residues. Between the trimmed V and J ends, which lost 3 bases and 2 bases, there was a span of 5 bases. The CDR3 region is CAISETAYNEQFF. The CDR3 nucleotides are TGTGCCATCAGTGAAACAGCCTACAATGAGCAGTTCTTC.

This clone was observed a single time. The chain uses TRBV6-1 and TRBJ2-5; 9 positions match TRBD2. Matching the DNA end better, TRBJ2-7 makes the J call doubtful. Germline loops: CDR1 MNHNS, CDR2 SASEGT. The CDR3 contains 15 residues. CDR3 DNA: TGTGCCAGCAGTGCCTCTGGCGGGGGGGCCTACGAGCAGTACTTC. This encodes CASSASGGGAYEQYF.

This clone was counted a few times. The chain couples TRBV5-1 to TRBJ2-7; 11 positions agree with TRBD1. The CDR3 has 14 amino acids. V shed 5 bases, J shed 6 bases, and the junction held 7 bases outside the gene matches. CDR1 and CDR2 (germline): SGHRS, YFSETQ. The CDR3 DNA sequence: TGCGCCAGCAGACCCGGGACAGGGGGTAGCGAGCAGTACTTC. Translated, it gives CASRPGTGGSEQYF.

This clone was counted only a few times. V usage is TRBV18 and J usage is TRBJ2-1, with 16 bases that match TRBD2. Germline assignment: CDR1 KGHSH and CDR2 LQKENI. With V trimmed by 8 bases and J by 15 bases, 7 bases remained unmatched. CDR3 length: 13 amino acids. Here the CDR3 reads CASPGTSGGAPFF. CDR3 nucleotide sequence: TGTGCCAGCCCAGGGACTAGCGGGGGGGCACCGTTCTTC.

This clone was detected a few times. The chain combines TRBV5-1 with TRBJ2-7, with TRBD2 matching 10 bases. Germline CDR1 reads SGHRS; CDR2 reads YFSETQ. V was pared by 0 bases and J by 6 bases, with 6 bases of the junction left unmatched. The CDR3 sequence is 15 residues long. The CDR3 loop reads CASSLEPSGSGEQYF. CDR3 DNA: TGCGCCAGCAGCTTGGAGCCTAGCGGGAGTGGCGAGCAGTACTTC.

V is TRBV6-5 and J is TRBJ2-7; 9 nucleotides line up with TRBD1. CDR3 length: 15 amino acids. Trimming cost V 5 bases and J 3 bases; bases outside gene matches: 8. Germline V gene data show CDR1 as MNHEY and CDR2 as SVGAGI. CDR3 coding DNA: TGTGCCAGCAGTAGGTCGGGGGGACAGGGCTACGAGCAGTACTTC. Translated, it gives CASSRSGGQGYEQYF.

The chain recombines TRBV7-2 with TRBJ2-7; weak D call: TRBD2 (6 bases). This CDR3 spans 18 amino acids. Between the trimmed V and J ends, which lost 5 bases and 0 bases, there was a span of 23 bases. The germline gives CDR1 SGHTA, CDR2 FQGNSA. The CDR3 protein is CASSEYPGAGTSSYEQYF. The DNA for the CDR3 is TGTGCCAGCAGCGAATACCCCGGGGCGGGGACGAGCTCCTACGAGCAGTACTTC. Complete variable domain (other parts from reference TRBV7-2 and TRBJ2-7): GAGVSQSPSNKVTEKGKDVELRCDPISGHTALYWYRQSLGQGLEFLIYFQGNSAPDKSGLPSDRFSAERTGGSVSTLTIQRTQQEDSAVYLCASSEYPGAGTSSYEQYFGPGTRLTVT.

J is TRBJ1-2 and V is TRBV30; TRBD1 matches at 8 bases. This CDR3 has 12 residues. The germline V gene encodes CDR1 GTSNPN and CDR2 SVGIG (reference sequence). V shed 7 bases, J shed 7 bases, and the junction held 8 bases outside the gene matches. Written as DNA, the CDR3 is TGTGCCTCGGACAGGGTCCAGGGTGGCTACACCTTC. Amino acid sequence: CASDRVQGGYTF.

This clone is medium-sized within its sample. V and J are TRBV14 and TRBJ1-2; TRBD1 might be the D (5 bases). The ends were cut back, 5 bases at V and 9 bases at J, with 16 bases in the middle. The CDR3 has 13 residues. Germline V gives CDR1 SGHDN, CDR2 FVKESK. This CDR3 is CASSGAGSVRYTF. In DNA form, the CDR3 reads TGTGCCAGCAGCGGAGCAGGGTCTGTGCGCTACACCTTC.

The V and J genes are TRBV27 and TRBJ1-2; D gene ambiguous. CDR3 size: 15 residues. The germline V and J ends were trimmed by 1 base and 6 bases, with 15 bases remaining between them. The V gene's germline CDR1 is MNHEY and CDR2 SMNVEV (reference sequence). CDR3 amino acids: CASSLYRGSRDGYTF. In DNA form, the CDR3 reads TGTGCCAGCAGTTTATATCGGGGTTCCCGGGATGGCTACACCTTC.